This T cell receptor (beta chain) was retrieved from a study of blood T cells in healthy people across ages. This clonotype occurred a few times. What it binds is unknown. Findings and limits, study-wide: Measured against age, TCR beta diversity per million T cells decreased in a roughly linear manner.

With a J-beta primer mix and a sample-barcoded 5' primer, a second PCR ran 7 to 11 cycles. All cDNA molecules were each tagged by a template-switch adaptor with 12 random nucleotides. TCRdb recomputed calls from the 5' RACE reads with MiXCR, one row per CDR3 protein. The sample records some 1.5 million distinct CDR3 sequences, about 28% being singletons. Germline CDR1 reads SGHRS; CDR2 reads YFSETQ. V gave up 6 bases and J gave up 1 base, with 8 bases separating them. The CDR3 totals 12 residues. This sequence originates from a woman aged 25 to 39 in good health. The chain links TRBV5-1 to TRBJ2-7, with D possibly being TRBD1 (5 bases). The specimen sequenced was blood. The CDR3 coding sequence is TGCGCCAGCAAGGGGCGGTCCTACGAGCAGTACTTC. It encodes CASKGRSYEQYF.